These T cell receptor beta chains were read from a single sample in a study of CD8+CD57+ T cells in acquired aplastic anemia. Via MiXCR, TCRdb re-called the reads, giving one row per CDR3 protein. The sample contains about 210,000 distinct CDR3 sequences, around 63% of which appear only once. The sample consisted of sorted CD4+, CD8+, or CD8+CD57+ T cells (not recorded which) from PBMCs. The receptors derive from a human donor in good health. Both conserved end residues are part of each CDR3. The order of the fields is clone size, V gene, CDR3 length, J gene, D gene, CDR3 protein, CDR3 DNA. A D gene is named only where the DNA matches it firmly. The size entry is marked missing in some rows and otherwise reads once, few, many or a size class.

abundance: .; v_gene: TRBV9; len: 9; j_gene: TRBJ2-6; d_gene: TRBD2; CDR3aa: CASSVGGGF; CDR3nt: TGTGCCAGCAGCGTAGGGGGGGGGTTC
abundance: .; v_gene: TRBV29-1; len: 11; j_gene: TRBJ1-2; d_gene: .; CDR3aa: CSVPGLDGYTF; CDR3nt: TGCAGCGTTCCGGGACTGGACGGCTACACCTTC
abundance: many; v_gene: TRBV4-1; len: 14; j_gene: TRBJ2-2; d_gene: .; CDR3aa: CASSQALAAGELFF; CDR3nt: TGCGCCAGCAGCCAAGCCCTGGCGGCCGGGGAGCTGTTTTTT
abundance: many; v_gene: TRBV4-3; len: 15; j_gene: TRBJ1-5; d_gene: .; CDR3aa: CASSQDGDSNQPQHF; CDR3nt: TGCGCCAGCAGCCAAGACGGGGATAGCAATCAGCCCCAGCATTTT
abundance: .; v_gene: TRBV11-1; len: 17; j_gene: TRBJ1-1; d_gene: .; CDR3aa: CASSLDSRRDMNTEAFF; CDR3nt: TGTGCCAGCAGCTTAGACTCTAGGCGGGACATGAACACTGAAGCTTTCTTT
abundance: .; v_gene: TRBV28; len: 15; j_gene: TRBJ2-7; d_gene: .; CDR3aa: CASSFSPDSPYEQYF; CDR3nt: TGTGCCAGCAGTTTTTCCCCGGACAGCCCCTACGAGCAGTACTTC
abundance: .; v_gene: TRBV19; len: 12; j_gene: TRBJ1-4; d_gene: .; CDR3aa: CASSRRGEKLFF; CDR3nt: TGTGCCAGTAGTCGCCGGGGGGAAAAACTGTTTTTT
abundance: .; v_gene: TRBV15; len: 17; j_gene: TRBJ2-1; d_gene: TRBD2; CDR3aa: CATSSPGPSGHYNEQFF; CDR3nt: TGTGCCACCAGCAGCCCGGGCCCTAGCGGTCACTACAATGAGCAGTTCTTC
abundance: .; v_gene: TRBV20-1; len: 14; j_gene: TRBJ2-1; d_gene: TRBD2; CDR3aa: CSARRAGGYNEQFF; CDR3nt: TGCAGTGCTAGAAGGGCGGGGGGGTACAATGAGCAGTTCTTC
abundance: .; v_gene: TRBV7-2; len: 16; j_gene: TRBJ2-5; d_gene: TRBD1; CDR3aa: CASRKMGQGYQETQYF; CDR3nt: TGTGCCAGCAGGAAGATGGGACAGGGGTACCAAGAGACCCAGTACTTC
abundance: .; v_gene: TRBV24-1; len: 13; j_gene: TRBJ2-7; d_gene: TRBD1; CDR3aa: CATSGQGSNEQYF; CDR3nt: TGTGCCACCAGTGGACAGGGGTCTAACGAGCAGTACTTC
abundance: .; v_gene: TRBV7-9; len: 14; j_gene: TRBJ2-7; d_gene: TRBD1; CDR3aa: CASSFLDREALQYF; CDR3nt: TGTGCCAGCAGCTTTCTGGACAGGGAGGCGCTTCAGTACTTC
abundance: .; v_gene: TRBV14; len: 13; j_gene: TRBJ2-2; d_gene: .; CDR3aa: CASSLSRTGELFF; CDR3nt: TGTGCCAGCAGCCTAAGCAGGACCGGGGAGCTGTTTTTT
abundance: few; v_gene: TRBV7-2; len: 15; j_gene: TRBJ2-2; d_gene: TRBD2; CDR3aa: CASSFKGRETGELFF; CDR3nt: TGTGCCAGCAGTTTTAAAGGGAGGGAAACCGGGGAGCTGTTTTTT
abundance: many; v_gene: TRBV13; len: 17; j_gene: TRBJ1-6; d_gene: TRBD1; CDR3aa: CASSSQRQGGYNSPLHF; CDR3nt: TGTGCCAGCAGCTCCCAGCGACAGGGAGGCTATAATTCACCCCTCCACTTT
abundance: many; v_gene: TRBV7-9; len: 16; j_gene: TRBJ2-7; d_gene: .; CDR3aa: CASSSREVADPYEQYF; CDR3nt: TGTGCCAGCAGCTCGAGGGAAGTAGCGGACCCCTACGAGCAGTACTTC
abundance: .; v_gene: TRBV12-3/TRBV12-4; len: 13; j_gene: TRBJ1-6; d_gene: .; CDR3aa: CASSIERGRALHF; CDR3nt: TGTGCCAGCAGCATCGAGCGGGGTCGGGCCCTCCACTTT
abundance: many; v_gene: TRBV28; len: 11; j_gene: TRBJ1-1; d_gene: .; CDR3aa: CATYPRGRAFF; CDR3nt: TGTGCCACCTATCCCCGAGGGAGAGCTTTCTTT
abundance: .; v_gene: TRBV7-9; len: 15; j_gene: TRBJ1-4; d_gene: TRBD1; CDR3aa: CASSPRGTVNEKLFF; CDR3nt: TGTGCCAGCAGCCCTCGAGGGACAGTTAATGAAAAACTGTTTTTT
abundance: .; v_gene: TRBV15; len: 16; j_gene: TRBJ1-5; d_gene: TRBD1; CDR3aa: CATSRGTGSGNQPQHF; CDR3nt: TGTGCCACCAGCAGAGGGACAGGGTCGGGCAATCAGCCCCAGCATTTT
abundance: once; v_gene: TRBV5-1; len: 13; j_gene: TRBJ2-3; d_gene: .; CDR3aa: CASKADSTDTQYF; CDR3nt: TGCGCCAGCAAAGCGGACTCCACAGATACGCAGTATTTT
abundance: .; v_gene: TRBV25-1; len: 14; j_gene: TRBJ2-7; d_gene: .; CDR3aa: CASSELRDNYEQYF; CDR3nt: TGTGCCAGCAGTGAATTAAGGGACAACTACGAGCAGTACTTC
abundance: many; v_gene: TRBV2; len: 18; j_gene: TRBJ2-7; d_gene: TRBD2; CDR3aa: CASTVPKAGTSGTYEQYF; CDR3nt: TGTGCCAGCACCGTACCGAAAGCCGGGACTAGCGGAACCTACGAGCAGTACTTC
abundance: .; v_gene: TRBV9; len: 14; j_gene: TRBJ1-6; d_gene: .; CDR3aa: CASSELGAAVSLHF; CDR3nt: TGTGCCAGCAGCGAGCTCGGGGCGGCCGTATCCCTCCACTTT
abundance: many; v_gene: TRBV7-9; len: 14; j_gene: TRBJ1-1; d_gene: .; CDR3aa: CASSLVPENTEAFF; CDR3nt: TGTGCCAGCAGCTTAGTCCCAGAGAACACTGAAGCTTTCTTT
abundance: .; v_gene: TRBV7-9; len: 14; j_gene: TRBJ2-1; d_gene: .; CDR3aa: CASSLRRTGNEQLF; CDR3nt: TGTGCCAGCAGCCTCCGTAGGACGGGAAATGAGCAGCTCTTC
abundance: many; v_gene: TRBV4-1; len: 16; j_gene: TRBJ2-1; d_gene: TRBD1; CDR3aa: CASRGETGVVYNEQFF; CDR3nt: TGCGCCAGCAGGGGGGAAACAGGGGTTGTCTACAATGAGCAGTTCTTC
abundance: .; v_gene: TRBV7-9; len: 15; j_gene: TRBJ1-2; d_gene: TRBD1; CDR3aa: CASSLDRGPNYGYTF; CDR3nt: TGTGCCAGCAGCTTGGACAGGGGGCCGAACTATGGCTACACCTTC
abundance: .; v_gene: TRBV20-1; len: 14; j_gene: TRBJ2-3; d_gene: .; CDR3aa: CSARDGARTDTQYF; CDR3nt: TGCAGTGCTAGAGATGGGGCTCGCACAGATACGCAGTATTTT
abundance: many; v_gene: TRBV15; len: 13; j_gene: TRBJ1-5; d_gene: .; CDR3aa: CATSSGRDQPQHF; CDR3nt: TGTGCCACCAGCTCCGGAAGGGATCAGCCCCAGCATTTT
abundance: many; v_gene: TRBV25-1; len: 13; j_gene: TRBJ2-7; d_gene: .; CDR3aa: CASSGEGTYEQYF; CDR3nt: TGTGCCAGCAGTGGAGAGGGCACCTACGAGCAGTACTTC
abundance: .; v_gene: TRBV2; len: 18; j_gene: TRBJ2-2; d_gene: TRBD1; CDR3aa: CASSGPGQGGGNWGELFF; CDR3nt: TGTGCCAGCAGCGGCCCGGGACAGGGGGGCGGTAATTGGGGGGAGCTGTTTTTT
abundance: .; v_gene: TRBV10-1; len: 13; j_gene: TRBJ1-1; d_gene: .; CDR3aa: CASSQQVNTEAFF; CDR3nt: TGCGCCAGCAGCCAACAGGTCAACACTGAAGCTTTCTTT
abundance: few; v_gene: TRBV7-9; len: 15; j_gene: TRBJ2-3; d_gene: .; CDR3aa: CASSSSTTYGDTQYF; CDR3nt: TGTGCCAGCAGCTCGTCGACTACCTATGGAGATACGCAGTATTTT
abundance: few; v_gene: TRBV7-9; len: 15; j_gene: TRBJ1-6; d_gene: .; CDR3aa: CASSLVRGNNSPLHF; CDR3nt: TGTGCCAGCAGCTTAGTACGGGGGAATAATTCACCCCTCCACTTT
abundance: .; v_gene: TRBV5-1; len: 16; j_gene: TRBJ1-4; d_gene: .; CDR3aa: CASSFGPETSNEKLFF; CDR3nt: TGCGCCAGCAGCTTTGGCCCGGAGACCTCTAATGAAAAACTGTTTTTT
abundance: few; v_gene: TRBV15; len: 13; j_gene: TRBJ1-3; d_gene: .; CDR3aa: CATSEGHGNTIYF; CDR3nt: TGTGCCACCAGCGAAGGGCACGGGAACACCATATATTTT
abundance: many; v_gene: TRBV2; len: 15; j_gene: TRBJ1-5; d_gene: .; CDR3aa: CASSDGQISNQPQHF; CDR3nt: TGTGCCAGCAGTGACGGGCAGATAAGCAATCAGCCCCAGCATTTT
abundance: many; v_gene: TRBV11-2; len: 15; j_gene: TRBJ2-3; d_gene: .; CDR3aa: CASSPSLAERDTQYF; CDR3nt: TGTGCCAGCAGCCCTAGCCTGGCAGAAAGAGATACGCAGTATTTT
abundance: many; v_gene: TRBV19; len: 14; j_gene: TRBJ2-1; d_gene: .; CDR3aa: CASSISEVYNEQFF; CDR3nt: TGTGCCAGTAGTATATCCGAAGTTTACAATGAGCAGTTCTTC
abundance: .; v_gene: TRBV7-9; len: 15; j_gene: TRBJ1-5; d_gene: .; CDR3aa: CASSLEMSVNQPQHF; CDR3nt: TGTGCCAGCAGCTTAGAAATGTCAGTGAATCAGCCCCAGCATTTT
abundance: .; v_gene: TRBV19; len: 15; j_gene: TRBJ1-1; d_gene: .; CDR3aa: CASSIGSVANTEAFF; CDR3nt: TGTGCCAGTAGTATAGGGTCGGTAGCGAACACTGAAGCTTTCTTT
abundance: .; v_gene: TRBV10-3; len: 13; j_gene: TRBJ2-3; d_gene: .; CDR3aa: CAINGAGTDTQYF; CDR3nt: TGTGCCATCAACGGCGCGGGCACAGATACGCAGTATTTT
abundance: .; v_gene: TRBV19; len: 12; j_gene: TRBJ2-3; d_gene: .; CDR3aa: CASSRRGDTQYF; CDR3nt: TGTGCCAGTAGTAGGAGGGGAGATACGCAGTATTTT
abundance: .; v_gene: TRBV3-1; len: 16; j_gene: TRBJ2-5; d_gene: TRBD2; CDR3aa: CASSPLAGRGQETQYF; CDR3nt: TGTGCCAGCAGCCCGCTAGCGGGGCGGGGGCAAGAGACCCAGTACTTC
abundance: .; v_gene: TRBV7-2; len: 15; j_gene: TRBJ2-1; d_gene: TRBD2; CDR3aa: CASSLWASGDNEQFF; CDR3nt: TGTGCCAGCAGCTTATGGGCTAGCGGGGACAATGAGCAGTTCTTC
abundance: .; v_gene: TRBV25-1; len: 13; j_gene: TRBJ1-2; d_gene: TRBD1; CDR3aa: CASRAGGNYGYTF; CDR3nt: TGTGCCAGCAGGGCAGGGGGAAATTATGGCTACACCTTC
abundance: .; v_gene: TRBV7-9; len: 15; j_gene: TRBJ2-1; d_gene: .; CDR3aa: CASSSVGRTDNEQFF; CDR3nt: TGTGCCAGCAGCTCCGTGGGACGGACCGACAATGAGCAGTTCTTC
abundance: .; v_gene: TRBV20-1; len: 14; j_gene: TRBJ1-1; d_gene: .; CDR3aa: CSARVQASNTEAFF; CDR3nt: TGCAGTGCTAGAGTACAGGCCTCGAACACTGAAGCTTTCTTT
abundance: many; v_gene: TRBV5-1; len: 15; j_gene: TRBJ1-1; d_gene: .; CDR3aa: CASSLDTIGNTEAFF; CDR3nt: TGCGCCAGCAGCTTGGACACGATTGGGAACACTGAAGCTTTCTTT
abundance: .; v_gene: TRBV12-3/TRBV12-4; len: 13; j_gene: TRBJ1-2; d_gene: TRBD1; CDR3aa: CASSSTGGQNYTF; CDR3nt: TGTGCCAGCAGCTCAACAGGGGGGCAAAACTACACCTTC
abundance: .; v_gene: TRBV7-9; len: 15; j_gene: TRBJ2-5; d_gene: .; CDR3aa: CASSLDLRSSETQYF; CDR3nt: TGTGCCAGCAGCTTAGATCTTCGGAGCTCGGAGACCCAGTACTTC
abundance: many; v_gene: TRBV25-1; len: 16; j_gene: TRBJ2-2; d_gene: .; CDR3aa: CASRPEPGEDTGELFF; CDR3nt: TGTGCCAGTCGCCCGGAACCAGGGGAGGACACCGGGGAGCTGTTTTTT
abundance: .; v_gene: TRBV7-9; len: 14; j_gene: TRBJ1-6; d_gene: .; CDR3aa: CASSLSGLGSPLHF; CDR3nt: TGTGCCAGCAGCTTAAGCGGTTTGGGATCACCCCTCCACTTT
abundance: many; v_gene: TRBV4-1; len: 14; j_gene: TRBJ2-7; d_gene: TRBD1; CDR3aa: CASSQADRGYEQYF; CDR3nt: TGCGCCAGCAGCCAAGCGGACAGGGGCTACGAGCAGTACTTC
abundance: .; v_gene: TRBV6-1; len: 14; j_gene: TRBJ2-3; d_gene: TRBD2; CDR3aa: CASSEASGSDTQYF; CDR3nt: TGTGCCAGCAGTGAGGCTAGCGGGAGTGATACGCAGTATTTT
abundance: .; v_gene: TRBV24-1; len: 16; j_gene: TRBJ2-1; d_gene: .; CDR3aa: CATSDFGLRGYNEQFF; CDR3nt: TGTGCCACCAGTGATTTTGGCCTCAGGGGCTACAATGAGCAGTTCTTC
abundance: .; v_gene: TRBV24-1; len: 15; j_gene: TRBJ2-3; d_gene: .; CDR3aa: CATSLGQHDTDTQYF; CDR3nt: TGTGCCACCAGCCTTGGACAGCACGACACAGATACGCAGTATTTT
abundance: many; v_gene: TRBV29-1; len: 12; j_gene: TRBJ1-1; d_gene: .; CDR3aa: CSVKDGQSLAFF; CDR3nt: TGCAGCGTTAAGGACGGGCAGTCCCTCGCTTTCTTT